A selection of T cell receptor beta chains follows, all from one sample in a study of T cell changes during pregnancy in multiple sclerosis. The data were produced by immunoSEQ multiplex PCR, yet TCRdb's version contains in-frame clones alone and is incomplete. The sample has under 50,000 clones; about 90% are singletons. The sample in question was CD4+ T cells from peripheral blood mononuclear cells, obtained in the third trimester of pregnancy. The receptor source for this set is a female donor with multiple sclerosis, enrolled in a pregnancy study. Each CDR3 is given with its conserved first and last residue. The order of the fields is V gene, D gene, J gene, clone size, CDR3 protein, CDR3 DNA. D genes are given only for firm matches. Clone size, where shown, is once, few, many, or a class for clones that have expanded.

TRBV27	TRBD1	TRBJ2-5	NA	CASSPRQGAGETQYF	TGTGCCAGCAGTCCGAGACAGGGGGCCGGGGAGACCCAGTACTTC
TRBV5-6	NA	TRBJ2-1	NA	CASSSERRELNEQFF	TGTGCCAGCAGCTCCGAGAGGCGGGAACTCAATGAGCAGTTCTTC
TRBV7-9	NA	TRBJ1-3	NA	CASSSQQAELSGNTIYF	TGTGCCAGCAGCTCCCAACAGGCGGAGCTCTCTGGAAACACCATATATTTT
TRBV5-1	NA	TRBJ2-1	NA	CASSFGDEQFF	TGCGCCAGCAGCTTCGGGGATGAGCAGTTCTTC
TRBV2	NA	TRBJ1-1	NA	CASSQDRRSTEAFF	TGTGCCAGCAGCCAGGACCGGAGGAGCACTGAAGCTTTCTTT
TRBV29-1	TRBD1	TRBJ2-2	NA	CSGDRGGTGELFF	TGCAGCGGGGACAGGGGTGGAACCGGGGAGCTGTTTTTT
TRBV6-1	NA	TRBJ2-3	NA	CASSEVLGSTDTQYF	TGTGCCAGCAGTGAAGTTCTCGGGAGCACAGATACGCAGTATTTT
TRBV6-5	TRBD1	TRBJ1-1	NA	CASSYSLTGGSPFF	TGTGCCAGCAGTTACTCGCTGACAGGGGGCTCCCCTTTCTTT
TRBV28	TRBD1	TRBJ1-2	NA	CASSLGQGLVYGYTF	TGTGCCAGCAGTTTGGGACAGGGGTTGGTCTATGGCTACACCTTC
TRBV27	NA	TRBJ1-6	NA	CASSPGEYNSPLHF	TGTGCCAGCAGCCCAGGGGAATATAATTCACCCCTCCACTTT
TRBV2	NA	TRBJ1-5	NA	CASSVRSGGEQPQHF	TGTGCCAGCAGTGTGAGGAGCGGGGGAGAACAGCCCCAGCATTTT
TRBV5-6	TRBD2	TRBJ2-3	few	CASSRGLAGMGDTQYF	TGTGCCAGCAGCCGGGGACTAGCGGGAATGGGGGATACGCAGTATTTT
TRBV19	NA	TRBJ2-6	once	CASISSSGANVLTF	TGTGCCAGCATTTCATCCTCTGGGGCCAACGTCCTGACTTTC
TRBV5-1	TRBD2	TRBJ2-7	NA	CASSLTLAGRVHEQYF	TGCGCCAGCAGCTTAACTTTAGCGGGAAGGGTCCACGAGCAGTACTTC
TRBV19	NA	TRBJ2-1	NA	CASASGGTYNEQFF	TGTGCCAGTGCATCAGGGGGGACCTACAATGAGCAGTTCTTC
TRBV5-6	NA	TRBJ1-2	NA	CASSLGQFYYGYTF	TGTGCCAGCAGCTTGGGACAGTTCTACTATGGCTACACCTTC
TRBV18	TRBD2	TRBJ2-5	NA	CASSPIGAGGVQETQYF	TGTGCCAGCTCACCAATAGGAGCGGGAGGGGTCCAAGAGACCCAGTACTTC
TRBV7-3	NA	TRBJ1-1	few	CASSPGGSMNTEAFF	TGTGCCAGCAGCCCGGGGGGATCCATGAACACTGAAGCTTTCTTT
TRBV29-1	NA	TRBJ1-3	NA	CSVSDRLGNTIYF	TGCAGCGTTTCCGACAGATTAGGAAACACCATATATTTT
TRBV5-1	NA	TRBJ1-4	NA	CASSPDSRNEKLFF	TGCGCCAGCAGCCCCGACAGCCGGAATGAAAAACTGTTTTTT
TRBV2	TRBD2	TRBJ2-1	NA	CASKRETYNEQFF	TGTGCCAGCAAGCGGGAAACCTACAATGAGCAGTTCTTC
TRBV27	TRBD2	TRBJ2-3	NA	CASGSVADTQYF	TGTGCTAGCGGGAGTGTCGCAGATACGCAGTATTTT
TRBV25-1	TRBD2	TRBJ2-4	NA	CASTGRAGARSIQYF	TGTGCCAGCACCGGGCGAGCGGGAGCTCGGAGCATTCAGTACTTC
TRBV7-2	TRBD1	TRBJ2-5	NA	CASSFRDRGETQYF	TGTGCCAGCAGCTTCCGAGACAGGGGTGAGACCCAGTACTTC
TRBV14	NA	TRBJ1-5	NA	CASSRGPHQPQHF	TGTGCCAGCAGCCGAGGGCCCCATCAGCCCCAGCATTTT
TRBV7-2	NA	TRBJ2-3	NA	CASSRLGVTDTQYF	TGTGCCAGCAGCCGACTAGGAGTGACAGATACGCAGTATTTT
TRBV28	TRBD1	TRBJ2-7	NA	CASSSPGQGGSYEQYF	TGTGCCAGCAGTTCCCCTGGACAGGGTGGGTCCTACGAGCAGTACTTC
TRBV29-1	TRBD1	TRBJ2-7	NA	CSVTRDSAYEQYF	TGCAGCGTAACCCGGGACAGCGCCTACGAGCAGTACTTC
TRBV5-4	TRBD2	TRBJ2-5	NA	CASSYGTSGSGRETQYF	TGTGCCAGCAGTTACGGGACTAGCGGGAGCGGTCGAGAGACCCAGTACTTC
TRBV5-1	NA	TRBJ1-1	NA	CASSLLGGLNTEAFF	TGCGCCAGCAGCTTGTTAGGCGGGTTGAACACTGAAGCTTTCTTT
TRBV5-1	TRBD2	TRBJ2-2	NA	CASSSGLAGVTGELFF	TGCGCCAGCAGCTCAGGACTAGCGGGAGTGACCGGGGAGCTGTTTTTT
TRBV5-1	TRBD1	TRBJ2-7	NA	CASSPGQGYHEQYF	TGCGCCAGCAGCCCGGGACAGGGCTATCACGAGCAGTACTTC
TRBV5-1	NA	TRBJ2-1	NA	CASSLEASEGYNEQFF	TGCGCCAGCAGCTTGGAGGCTAGCGAAGGATACAATGAGCAGTTCTTC
TRBV4-1	NA	TRBJ2-5	NA	CASSQDIGLSDYF	TGCGCCAGCAGCCAAGATATCGGACTGAGTGATTACTTC
TRBV7-2	TRBD2	TRBJ2-7	once	CASSSLREGEQYF	TGTGCCAGCAGCTCCCTTCGGGAGGGGGAGCAGTACTTC
TRBV11-2	NA	TRBJ1-5	NA	CASSLDGTGSQPQHF	TGTGCCAGCAGCTTAGACGGGACTGGGAGTCAGCCCCAGCATTTT
TRBV5-4	NA	TRBJ2-5	NA	CASSSPSRETQYF	TGTGCCAGCAGCTCCCCCTCGCGGGAGACCCAGTACTTC
TRBV27	TRBD2	TRBJ2-5	NA	CASSRTSGRGETQYF	TGTGCCAGCAGTAGGACTAGCGGGAGAGGGGAGACCCAGTACTTC
TRBV11-2	TRBD2	TRBJ2-5	NA	CASRLAGEETQYF	TGTGCCAGCAGGCTAGCGGGGGAAGAGACCCAGTACTTC
TRBV7-9	NA	TRBJ2-1	NA	CASSLAPQVGGLDEQFF	TGTGCCAGCAGCTTAGCGCCTCAGGTCGGAGGGTTGGATGAGCAGTTCTTC
TRBV28	TRBD1	TRBJ2-1	NA	CASKSLPGQGFSSYNEQFF	TGTGCCAGCAAATCCCTTCCGGGACAGGGTTTTAGCTCCTACAATGAGCAGTTCTTC